This T cell receptor (beta chain) was identified in a study of T cell responses to AZD1222 COVID-19 vaccine. General study findings and limits: None of the repertoires were sampled until the peak T cell response had passed. The sample set comprised mostly white British donors with more females, and clonal diversity was possibly underestimated.

Pooled in the analysis were second doses at about 4 or about 12 weeks. V lost 3 bases, J lost 2 bases, and 10 bases lay in between. This CDR3 spans 14 amino acids. Germline CDR1 reads SGHNT; CDR2 reads YYREEE (reference sequence). Measured with immunoSEQ multiplex PCR; TCRdb has only the in-frame clones, and not every one. The sample contains 120,000 or so clones, 85% to 95% of which appear only once. With respect to this clone: Antigen: not known.

The V call is TRBV5-4, the J call TRBJ2-3; D uncertain. The source was peripheral blood, collected 28 days after the second AZD1222 dose. This receptor was taken from an adult who received the AZD1222 COVID-19 vaccine. The CDR3 region has the DNA TGTGCCAGCAGCTCGGATGCCTCCACAGATACGCAGTATTTT. Translated: CASSSDASTDTQYF.